This TCR beta chain appears in the sequencing data of a study of T cell responses to AZD1222 COVID-19 vaccine. Overall study findings and caveats: Without day 14 samples, only post-peak T cell repertoires were studied. CD4 TCRs associated with vaccination spanned spike, dominating at 160-218 and 743-854. Epitopes outside B.1.351 and B.1.1.7 mutated regions reportedly drew nearly half of spike TCRs. Two AZD1222 administrations were followed by greater Spike-specific TCR breadth and depth.

The CDR3 sequence is 15 residues long. V was clipped by 3 bases and J by 4 bases; unmatched bases: 9. Germline V gene lookup returns CDR1 SGHRS and CDR2 YFSETQ. Remarks on this clone: The antigen is not known.

Sequencing used immunoSEQ multiplex PCR; TCRdb keeps in-frame clones, though not all of them. The table shows about 200,000 clones, with just over 90% occurring only once. The TCR comes from an adult in good health. The specimen comprised peripheral blood, sampled on day 0 of MenACWY control vaccination. The chain uses TRBV5-1 and TRBJ2-7; 8 positions agree with TRBD2. The CDR3 sequence: CASSSSSGQFYEQYF. The CDR3 DNA sequence: TGCGCCAGCAGCTCGTCTAGCGGGCAGTTTTACGAGCAGTACTTC.